One TCR beta chain is described in this entry. This clonotype was found many times. Its binding antigen is unknown. Base quality data are lacking; no much larger clone is found one base away. The sample originates from a study of identical twins (dated by TCRdb to 2016 to 2017). For context, the study as a whole: To test whether fetal clonotypes persist, the study used deep sequencing on TCR alpha and beta repertoires from monozygotic twins, unrelated adults of various ages, and cord blood. Replicate twin experiments were performed at different times using different library preparation protocols to rule out contamination. What the work shows at the level of the full study, not this receptor alone: The excess sharing between twins in beta out-of-frame sequences was weaker because fewer shared sequences reduced the signal-to-noise ratio. Because the same donors could not be followed over many years, the conclusions relied on cross-sectional statistical analysis. In monozygotic twins, recombination models systematically underestimated out-of-frame TCR alpha sharing, but the models matched the sharing seen between unrelated individuals. Invariant T cells such as MAIT and iNKT could partly confound zero-insertion analyses, though diverse VJ usage argued against this for most clonotypes. Out-of-frame TCR alpha sequences shared between twins showed an excess of low generation-probability sequences compared with coincidental sharing between unrelated individuals. Fewer insertions were carried by abundant cord blood beta clonotypes, a similar but weaker trend appeared in young adult naive repertoires, and no such trend appeared in memory repertoires.

The library was obtained by 5' RACE. The sequencing machine was an Illumina HiSeq 2000. Template switching added a universal primer binding site, and the final cDNA carried a unique molecular identifier that allowed TCR cDNA molecules to be counted accurately. Specific primers in the conserved constant-segment region were used to synthesize first-strand cDNA for the TCR alpha and beta chains. To control for contamination, every cDNA library was double barcoded, receiving both a SMART-Mk sample barcode and Illumina barcodes. TruSeq adapter sequences and Illumina sample barcodes were added in two successive PCR steps. TCR alpha and beta cDNA libraries were sequenced on the Illumina HiSeq platform with custom primers. Per the original workflow: MiGEC processed the raw reads to extract unique molecular identifiers, while MiXCR was used to determine the CDR3 positions. Recombination models were inferred per individual with the repgenHMM and IGoR tools using an EM algorithm. Shared clonotype analysis was performed with the tcR package in R, normalizing sharing by the product of cloneset sizes. To study raw recombination without the effects of thymic and clonal selection, out-of-frame nonproductive sequences were analyzed. TCRdb's own reprocessing of the public reads used fastp at Q25 and MiXCR and kept productive beta chains. Each entry is one CDR3 protein sequence, shown with its most common DNA and genes. None of the V and J calls come from the authors' own analysis; TCRdb made them. Within this sample are fewer than 800,000 distinct CDR3 sequences, with about 7.6% of them counted one time only. 1.5% to 2% of the sample is held by the ten biggest clonotypes.

Every donor was a healthy Caucasian. Three pairs of female monozygotic twins, all aged about 18 to 29 years, were included in the twin cohort. The RNA used for TCR libraries was isolated from peripheral blood mononuclear cells. At the junction V is shortened by 1 base and J by 11 bases, with 11 bases in between. The CDR3 covers 12 residues, taking in both the cysteine and the phenylalanine. Left in the record is the CDR3 DNA by itself, 36 bases read in frame from the first base. The germline V gene provides CDR1 LGHNA and CDR2 YNFKEQ. Another study also made use of these data, one on yellow fever vaccine responses in identical twins. From the second report: The T cell response to vaccination in identical twins was reported by the authors to appear partly convergent and partly personalized. Focusing on identical twins, the study followed the T cell clones that responded to the vaccine, and did so with precision.

The sample was PBMCs. The V and J segments used are TRBV4-2 and TRBJ1-1; TRBD1 is possibly the D segment (5 matching bases). The sequence was obtained from a woman younger than 30 in good health. The nucleotide sequence is given as TGTGCCAGCAGCCAAGGGAAAGGGACGGCTTTCTTT. It codes for CASSQGKGTAFF.